This is a list of T cell receptor beta chains from one sample in a study of shared clonotypes between healthy human individuals. TCRdb's table, derived via immunoSEQ multiplex PCR, lists solely in-frame clones and lacks some. Of approximately 980,000 clones detected, more than 75% appear once; the ten largest clones hold approximately 1.5%. Sequenced input: memory CD4+ T cells sorted from blood. Source of these receptors: a man aged 18 to 30 in good health. Both conserved end residues are part of each CDR3. D genes are given only for firm matches. Clone size is given for some rows only: seen once, a few or many times, or a class if the clone is expanded.

abundance	d_gene	v_gene	j_gene	CDR3nt	CDR3aa
NA	TRBD2	TRBV10-3	TRBJ2-3	TGTGCCATCAGTGAGTCGAGTGGCGGGAGAACAGATACGCAGTATTTT	CAISESSGGRTDTQYF
NA	NA	TRBV7-2	TRBJ2-1	TGTGCCAGCAGCTTAGCGTGGCTAGCGCGTGAGCAGTTCTTC	CASSLAWLAREQFF
NA	TRBD1	TRBV28	TRBJ1-5	TGTGCCAGCAGTTTAGTAGGGGGCGGGTTCCAGCAGCCCCAGCATTTT	CASSLVGGGFQQPQHF
NA	TRBD1	TRBV5-1	TRBJ2-7	TGCGCCAGCAGCAGGGGACAGGGGATTGGGGAGCAGTACTTC	CASSRGQGIGEQYF
many	NA	TRBV10-1	TRBJ1-5	TGCGCCAGCAGTGTCGGGAGACCGGATCAGCCCCAGCATTTT	CASSVGRPDQPQHF
once	NA	TRBV4-3	TRBJ2-3	TGCGCCAGCAGCCAAGAGTTCGGGACCTCCCACACAGATACGCAGTATTTT	CASSQEFGTSHTDTQYF
NA	TRBD1	TRBV18	TRBJ1-6	TGTGCCAGCTCACCACAGGGGGCGAATAATTCACCCCTCCACTTT	CASSPQGANNSPLHF
NA	TRBD1	TRBV18	TRBJ2-5	TGTGCCAGCTCACCAAACACAGGGGCCTTACAAGAGACCCAGTACTTC	CASSPNTGALQETQYF
NA	NA	TRBV27	TRBJ1-1	TGTGCCAGCAGTTCCCCGGGCTCCTCCGCTTTCTTT	CASSSPGSSAFF
NA	TRBD1	TRBV18	TRBJ1-5	TGTGCCAGCTCACCACCGGACAGGCTTAATCAGCCCCAGCATTTT	CASSPPDRLNQPQHF
NA	TRBD1	TRBV10-2	TRBJ1-6	TGCGCCAGCAAGACAGGGAACTATAATTCACCCCTCCACTTT	CASKTGNYNSPLHF
NA	NA	TRBV18	TRBJ1-1	TGTGCCAGCTCGCCAGTGAGGAACACTGAAGCTTTCTTT	CASSPVRNTEAFF
few	TRBD2	TRBV10-2	TRBJ2-1	TGCGCCAGCAGTACCCCCTTCGGGAGGGTTTACAATGAGCAGTTCTTC	CASSTPFGRVYNEQFF
NA	NA	TRBV21-1	TRBJ1-2	TGTGCCAGCAGCACCTTCAAGTTTGGGCGAAGCTATGGCTACACCTTC	CASSTFKFGRSYGYTF
once	NA	TRBV18	TRBJ2-3	TGTGCCAGCTCACCTCCGGGGTTCACAGATACGCAGTATTTT	CASSPPGFTDTQYF
NA	NA	TRBV5-6	TRBJ1-1	TGTGCCAGCAGCTTCGGGCAGCTGAACACTGAAGCTTTCTTT	CASSFGQLNTEAFF
NA	NA	TRBV11-2	TRBJ1-3	TGTGCCAGCAGCTTAGATCGGGCAGAAGGCCCCAGGGACACCATATATTTT	CASSLDRAEGPRDTIYF
NA	NA	TRBV10-3	TRBJ2-3	TGTGCCATCAATCGGGGCACACACGAGGATACGCAGTATTTT	CAINRGTHEDTQYF
NA	NA	TRBV30	TRBJ1-6	TGTGCCTGGAGTGGGAACGAGGGCCCCCTCCACTTT	CAWSGNEGPLHF
NA	TRBD1	TRBV4-3	TRBJ1-5	TGCGCCAGCAGCCAAGGGACAGGGCACCAGCCCCAGCATTTT	CASSQGTGHQPQHF
NA	NA	TRBV11-2	TRBJ1-5	TGTGCCAGCAGCCCCAGTGGCGCTCCCGGGCAGCCCCAGCATTTT	CASSPSGAPGQPQHF